The next 26 T cell receptor beta chains were all read from a single sample in a study of radiotherapy plus CTLA-4 blockade in lung cancer. Only in-frame clones appear in the TCRdb table, and some are missing; sequencing was by immunoSEQ multiplex PCR. The sample contains approximately 82,000 clones, about 85% of which appear only once. Sequences were derived from peripheral blood, sampled from a patient treated with radiotherapy plus ipilimumab. The receptor source for this set is a human donor with non-small cell lung cancer that progressed on radiotherapy plus ipilimumab.

This chain connects TRBV7-9 to TRBJ1-1; D possibly corresponds to TRBD1 (6 bases). Trimming cost V 3 bases and J 8 bases, with 7 bases left between them. CDR1 SEHNR and CDR2 FQNEAQ come from the germline V gene (reference sequence). This CDR3 contains 11 residues. CDR3 sequence reads: CASSFRGEAFF. As DNA, the CDR3 is TGTGCCAGCAGCTTTAGGGGGGAAGCTTTCTTT.

The rearrangement links TRBV7-9 to TRBJ2-7, with D possibly being TRBD2 (6 bases). The CDR3 runs to 14 residues. Germline-derived CDR1 and CDR2 are SEHNR and FQNEAQ (reference sequence). V was pared by 4 bases and J by 2 bases, with 12 bases between. The CDR3, as DNA: TGTGCCAGCAGCTCATCTCCGGGGGCCTACGAGCAGTACTTC. The encoded protein is CASSSSPGAYEQYF. The complete variable domain, with remaining parts taken from reference TRBV7-9 and TRBJ2-7, reads DTGVSQNPRHKITKRGQNVTFRCDPISEHNRLYWYRQTLGQGPEFLTYFQNEAQLEKSRLLSDRFSAERPKGSFSTLEIQRTEQGDSAMYLCASSSSPGAYEQYFGPGTRLTVT.

This clone was seen a few times. The chain carries TRBV7-9 and TRBJ2-2; D is unresolved. The CDR3 contains 13 residues. V lost 1 base to trimming and J lost 7 bases, with 7 bases between them. In germline, CDR1 is SEHNR, CDR2 FQNEAQ (reference sequence). The DNA of the CDR3 is TGTGCCAGCAGCTTAGACTGGGGCGGGGAGCTGTTTTTT. Its translation is CASSLDWGGELFF.

The rearrangement joins TRBV6-6 to TRBJ1-1; D unclear. The CDR3 length is 12 residues. V lost 3 bases and J lost 6, with 8 bases in between. Per germline, CDR1 MNHNY and CDR2 SVGAGI (reference sequence). The CDR3 sequence is CASSYTGSEAFF. CDR3 in DNA: TGTGCCAGCAGTTATACTGGGTCTGAAGCTTTCTTT.

The chain is built from TRBV7-2 and TRBJ2-7; D is unresolved. This CDR3 has 14 residues. The V gene lost 5 bases and the J gene lost 3 bases, with 14 bases spanning the gap. The V gene's germline CDR1 is SGHTA and CDR2 FQGNSA. DNA for the CDR3: TGTGCCAGCAGCAACAAGGCACCACACTACGAGCAGTACTTC. The encoded protein is CASSNKAPHYEQYF.

The rearrangement links TRBV19 to TRBJ2-1; no firm D call. This CDR3 has 14 amino acids. V lost 5 bases and J 8 bases, leaving 16 bases between the germline ends. Germline V gene sequence: CDR1 LNHDA, CDR2 SQIVND (reference sequence). The CDR3 nucleotides read TGTGCCAGTAGTGTTCCGGGTTATGTCCATGAGCAGTTCTTC. Its protein product is CASSVPGYVHEQFF. The variable domain in full, completed from reference TRBV19 and TRBJ2-1, reads DGGITQSPKYLFRKEGQNVTLSCEQNLNHDAMYWYRQDPGQGLRLIYYSQIVNDFQKGDIAEGYSVSREKKESFPLTVTSAQKNPTAFYLCASSVPGYVHEQFFGPGTRLTVL.

The rearrangement links TRBV19 to TRBJ1-5; D not resolved. Looked up from germline, CDR1 is LNHDA and CDR2 is SQIVND (reference sequence). Trimming left V 5 bases short and J 0 bases short, with 11 bases between. The CDR3 loop spans 15 amino acids. CDR3 sequence reads: CASSYTVYSNQPQHF. The CDR3 bases are TGTGCCAGTAGTTACACAGTCTATAGCAATCAGCCCCAGCATTTT.

This clone was observed once. The J gene is TRBJ1-2, the V gene TRBV6-5; TRBD1 aligns across 10 bases. Germline lookup yields CDR1 MNHEY and CDR2 SVGAGI. With V trimmed by 6 bases and J by 2 bases, 6 bases remained unmatched. CDR3 length equals 15 residues. The CDR3 coding sequence is TGTGCCAGCAGGGGGACAGGGGCTTTCAACTATGGCTACACCTTC. It specifies CASRGTGAFNYGYTF.

The genes are TRBV7-2 and TRBJ1-3; D gene ambiguous. V lost 2 bases and J lost 0, with 11 bases in between. The length of the CDR3 is 16 residues. CDR1 is SGHTA, CDR2 FQGNSA, per germline. As DNA, the CDR3 is TGTGCCAGCAGCTTACTTGTCGCCGGCTCTGGAAACACCATATATTTT. Translation gives CASSLLVAGSGNTIYF.

The V and J genes are TRBV9 and TRBJ2-1; perhaps TRBD2 as D (6 bases). This CDR3 has 15 residues. The V and J ends lost 2 bases and 5 bases respectively, with 14 bases between them. CDR1 SGDLS and CDR2 YYNGEE come from the germline V gene. CDR3 nucleotides: TGTGCCAGCAGCGTTGGGCCGGAGGGGAACAATGAGCAGTTCTTC. Amino acids: CASSVGPEGNNEQFF.

The rearrangement uses TRBV6-6 and TRBJ2-3; 8 bases map to TRBD2. Germline trimming cut 5 bases from V and 3 bases from J; bases unmatched to any gene: 4. Germline V gene data show CDR1 as MNHNY and CDR2 as SVGAGI (reference sequence). The CDR3 contains 14 residues. This CDR3 reads CASSTLAGTDTQYF. The CDR3 nucleotides read TGTGCCAGCAGTACCTTAGCGGGGACAGATACGCAGTATTTT.

The V and J genes are TRBV11-2 and TRBJ2-7; 7 nucleotides agree with TRBD1. Germline values: CDR1 SGHAT, CDR2 FQNNGV. The CDR3 runs to 15 residues. The V gene end was trimmed by 0 bases and the J gene end by 5 bases; junction bases not matched to a gene: 7. CDR3 region: CASSLDHRGTHEQYF. The CDR3 DNA is TGTGCCAGCAGCTTAGATCACAGGGGCACCCACGAGCAGTACTTC.

About this clone: In the same sample, other DNA sequences code for this CDR3. CDR3 residues: CASREMASAYNEQFF. Written as DNA, the CDR3 is TGTGCCAGCAGAGAAATGGCATCCGCCTACAATGAGCAGTTCTTC. This chain uses TRBV27 with TRBJ2-1; no definite D call. The CDR3 totals 15 residues. V was trimmed by 6 bases and J by 2 bases, leaving 14 bases between them. Germline-derived CDR1 and CDR2 are MNHEY and SMNVEV (reference sequence).

The rearrangement links TRBV30 to TRBJ1-2; D gene uncertain. The CDR3 contains 13 residues. CDR1 and CDR2 (germline): GTSNPN, SVGIG (reference sequence). Trimming left V 2 bases short and J 13 bases short, with 20 bases between. The CDR3: CAWSFTGPSHATF. As DNA, the CDR3 is TGTGCCTGGAGTTTTACCGGGCCTTCTCATGCCACCTTC.

The rearrangement joins TRBV7-6 to TRBJ2-6; no clear D. Germline V gene lookup returns CDR1 SGHVS and CDR2 FNYEAQ. The V end lost 2 bases, the J end lost 1 base, and 3 bases lay between the germline ends. The CDR3 contains 14 residues. CDR3 in DNA: TGTGCCAGCAGCTTACAGTCTGGGGCCAACGTCCTGACTTTC. It translates to CASSLQSGANVLTF.

The chain combines TRBV7-6 with TRBJ2-1; 7 bases agree with TRBD1. Germline V CDR1 and CDR2: SGHVS, FNYEAQ. V lost 4 bases, J lost 4 bases, and 10 bases stayed unmatched. This CDR3 is built from 16 residues. CDR3 sequence reads: CASSSSGTAAYNEQFF. The CDR3 nucleotides read TGTGCCAGCAGCTCCTCCGGGACAGCTGCTTACAATGAGCAGTTCTTC.

The chain links TRBV5-4 to TRBJ2-7; either TRBD1 or TRBD2 may fit D (5 bases each). This CDR3 has 14 amino acids. Germline CDR1 is SGHNT and CDR2 is YYREEE (reference sequence). V lost 4 bases and J 4 bases, leaving 15 bases between the germline ends. CDR3 nucleotide sequence: TGTGCCAGCAGCATCCGGGACGCCGGGTACGAGCAGTACTTC. It is translated as CASSIRDAGYEQYF.

The chain links TRBV19 to TRBJ2-7, with D perhaps matching TRBD1 (6 bases). V lost 2 bases to trimming and J lost 6 bases, with 11 bases between them. From germline, CDR1 is LNHDA and CDR2 SQIVND (reference sequence). This CDR3 contains 13 residues. The CDR3 DNA sequence: TGTGCCAGTAGTATATATACAGGGACCGAGCAGTACTTC. Translation: CASSIYTGTEQYF.

The V gene is TRBV5-4, the J gene TRBJ2-2; 9 bases agree with TRBD2. CDR3 length: 16 amino acids. V trimming: 4 bases; J trimming: 2 bases; junction bases outside the gene matches: 6. The germline V gene encodes CDR1 SGHNT and CDR2 YYREEE (reference sequence). CDR3 loop: CASSPMTSGNTGELFF. The CDR3 DNA sequence: TGTGCCAGCAGCCCGATGACTAGCGGTAACACCGGGGAGCTGTTTTTT. The variable domain in full, completed from reference TRBV5-4 and TRBJ2-2, reads ETGVTQSPTHLIKTRGQQVTLRCSSQSGHNTVSWYQQALGQGPQFIFQYYREEENGRGNFPPRFSGLQFPNYSSELNVNALELDDSALYLCASSPMTSGNTGELFFGEGSRLTVL.

This chain uses TRBV10-2 with TRBJ1-1; the D gene is possibly TRBD1 (5 bases). Trimming pared 4 bases from V and 0 bases from J, leaving 6 bases between. This CDR3 is built from 13 residues. CDR1 WSHSY and CDR2 SAAADI come from the germline V gene. The DNA for the CDR3 is TGCGCCAGCAGTGCACAGGTGAACACTGAAGCTTTCTTT. Residues: CASSAQVNTEAFF.

The genes are TRBV7-3 and TRBJ2-5, with TRBD1 identical over 11 bases. V was pared by 6 bases and J by 5 bases, with 5 bases of the junction left unmatched. The CDR3 has 14 residues. The germline V gene encodes CDR1 SGHTA and CDR2 FQGTGA. The CDR3 coding sequence is TGTGCCAGCAGGGACAGGGGGCGTACGGAGACCCAGTACTTC. The encoded protein is CASRDRGRTETQYF.

The rearrangement uses TRBV7-9 and TRBJ2-1, with D unclear. This CDR3 comprises 13 residues. The germline V gene has CDR1 SEHNR and CDR2 FQNEAQ (reference sequence). Trimming cost V 5 bases and J 2 bases, with 7 bases left between them. CDR3 coding DNA: TGTGCCAGCAGCCTAGGAACCTACAATGAGCAGTTCTTC. This gives the protein CASSLGTYNEQFF.

The chain employs TRBV6-5 and TRBJ2-5; maybe TRBD1 (6 bases). The germline CDR1 and CDR2 sequences are MNHEY and SVGAGI. With 1 base removed from V and 4 bases from J, the gap between germline ends came to 10 bases. CDR3 length: 14 residues. DNA for the CDR3: TGTGCCAGCAGTTACTACAGGGTACGAGAGACCCAGTACTTC. It is translated as CASSYYRVRETQYF.

The chain employs TRBV25-1 and TRBJ2-3, with D possibly being TRBD2 (5 bases). Trimming removed 9 bases at V and 1 base at J, with 11 bases between. The germline gives CDR1 MGHDK, CDR2 SYGVNS. There are 13 residues in the CDR3. In DNA, the CDR3 is TGTGCCAGTACAGCAGCGGGCACAGATACGCAGTATTTT. The encoded protein is CASTAAGTDTQYF.

The rearrangement uses TRBV4-1 and TRBJ2-1; 8 positions match TRBD1. Germline V gene lookup returns CDR1 MGHRA and CDR2 YSYEKL. This CDR3 has 15 amino acids. V gave up 5 bases and J gave up 5 bases; unmatched junction bases: 8. The CDR3 nucleotides read TGCGCCAGCAGCACCACAGGGGGTCGTGACAATGAGCAGTTCTTC. Residues: CASSTTGGRDNEQFF.

This clone was recorded a few times. The chain combines TRBV7-8 with TRBJ1-6, with a possible D match to TRBD1 (5 bases). V was cut by 6 bases and J by 4 bases, with 16 bases left in between. This CDR3 is built from 16 residues. Germline V CDR1 and CDR2: SGHVS, FQNEAQ. CDR3 DNA sequence: TGTGCCAGCAGACAAAACAGGTCGTCGTATAATTCACCCCTCCACTTT. Translated: CASRQNRSSYNSPLHF.